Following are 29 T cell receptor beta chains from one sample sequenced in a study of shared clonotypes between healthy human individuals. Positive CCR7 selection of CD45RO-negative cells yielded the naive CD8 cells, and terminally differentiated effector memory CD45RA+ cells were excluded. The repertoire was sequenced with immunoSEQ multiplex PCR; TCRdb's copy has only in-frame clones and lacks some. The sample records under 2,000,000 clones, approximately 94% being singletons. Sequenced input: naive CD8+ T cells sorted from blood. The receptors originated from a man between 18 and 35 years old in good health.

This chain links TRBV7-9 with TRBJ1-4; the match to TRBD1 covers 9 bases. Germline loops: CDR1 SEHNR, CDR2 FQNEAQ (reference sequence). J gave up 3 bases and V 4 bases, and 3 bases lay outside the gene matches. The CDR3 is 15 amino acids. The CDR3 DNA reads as TGTGCCAGCAGCTCGAACAGGGGGCCTAATGAAAAACTGTTTTTT. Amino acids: CASSSNRGPNEKLFF.

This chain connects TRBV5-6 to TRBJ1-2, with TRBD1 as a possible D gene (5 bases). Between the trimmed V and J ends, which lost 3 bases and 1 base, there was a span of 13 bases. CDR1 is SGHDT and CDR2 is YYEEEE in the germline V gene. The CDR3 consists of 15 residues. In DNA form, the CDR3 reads TGTGCCAGCAGCTCCGTGACAGAGGATAACTATGGCTACACCTTC. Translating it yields CASSSVTEDNYGYTF. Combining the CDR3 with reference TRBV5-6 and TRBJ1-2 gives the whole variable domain DAGVTQSPTHLIKTRGQQVTLRCSPKSGHDTVSWYQQALGQGPQFIFQYYEEEERQRGNFPDRFSGHQFPNYSSELNVNALLLGDSALYLCASSSVTEDNYGYTFGSGTRLTVV.

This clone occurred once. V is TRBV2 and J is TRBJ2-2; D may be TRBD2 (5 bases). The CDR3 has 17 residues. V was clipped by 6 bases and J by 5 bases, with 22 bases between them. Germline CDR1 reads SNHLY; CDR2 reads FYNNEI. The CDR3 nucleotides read TGTGCCAGCAGCAGGCGAGCCGGGATAATAGAAACCGGGGAGCTGTTTTTT. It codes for CASSRRAGIIETGELFF.

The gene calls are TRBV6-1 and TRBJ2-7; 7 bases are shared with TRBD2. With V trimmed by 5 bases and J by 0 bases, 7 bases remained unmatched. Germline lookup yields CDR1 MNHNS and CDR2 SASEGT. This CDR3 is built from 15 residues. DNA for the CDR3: TGTGCCAGCAGTTGGGGGAGGACTAGCTCCTACGAGCAGTACTTC. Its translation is CASSWGRTSSYEQYF.

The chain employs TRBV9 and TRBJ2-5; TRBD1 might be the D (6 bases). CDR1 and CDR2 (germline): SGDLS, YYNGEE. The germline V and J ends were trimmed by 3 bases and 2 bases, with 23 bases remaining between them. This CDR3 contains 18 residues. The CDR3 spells CASSAPGFRGVGQETQYF. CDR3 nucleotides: TGTGCCAGCAGCGCACCTGGGTTCAGGGGAGTAGGGCAAGAGACCCAGTACTTC.

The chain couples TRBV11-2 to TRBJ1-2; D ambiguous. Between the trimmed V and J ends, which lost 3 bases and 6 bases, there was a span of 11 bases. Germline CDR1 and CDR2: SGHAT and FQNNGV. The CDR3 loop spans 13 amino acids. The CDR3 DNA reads TGTGCCAGCAGCTTTGACCTGAGTCATGGCTACACCTTC. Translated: CASSFDLSHGYTF.

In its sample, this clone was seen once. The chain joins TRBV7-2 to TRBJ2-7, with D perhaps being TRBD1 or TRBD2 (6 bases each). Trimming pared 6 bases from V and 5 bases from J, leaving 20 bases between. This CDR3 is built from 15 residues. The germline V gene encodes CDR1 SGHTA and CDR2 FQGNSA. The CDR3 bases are TGTGCCAGCAGTCTAGGGACACAGGGAGGTAACGAGCAGTACTTC. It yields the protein CASSLGTQGGNEQYF.

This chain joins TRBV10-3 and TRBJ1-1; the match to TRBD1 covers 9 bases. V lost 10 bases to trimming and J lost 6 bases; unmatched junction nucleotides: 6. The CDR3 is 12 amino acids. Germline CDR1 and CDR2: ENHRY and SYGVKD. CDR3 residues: CASRDREAEAFF. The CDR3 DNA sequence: TGTGCCAGCCGGGACAGGGAAGCTGAAGCTTTCTTT.

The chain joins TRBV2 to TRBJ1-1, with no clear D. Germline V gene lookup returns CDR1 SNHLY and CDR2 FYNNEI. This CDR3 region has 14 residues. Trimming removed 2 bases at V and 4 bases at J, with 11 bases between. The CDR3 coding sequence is TGTGCCAGCAGTGAATGGGGAGATCTCACTGAAGCTTTCTTT. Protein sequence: CASSEWGDLTEAFF.

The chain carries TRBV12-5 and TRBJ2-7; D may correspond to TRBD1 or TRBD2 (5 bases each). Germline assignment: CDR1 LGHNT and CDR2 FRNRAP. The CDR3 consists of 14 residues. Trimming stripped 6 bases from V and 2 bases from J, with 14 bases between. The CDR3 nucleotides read TGTGCTAGTGGCATGGGGACCGCGACCTACGAGCAGTACTTC. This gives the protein CASGMGTATYEQYF.

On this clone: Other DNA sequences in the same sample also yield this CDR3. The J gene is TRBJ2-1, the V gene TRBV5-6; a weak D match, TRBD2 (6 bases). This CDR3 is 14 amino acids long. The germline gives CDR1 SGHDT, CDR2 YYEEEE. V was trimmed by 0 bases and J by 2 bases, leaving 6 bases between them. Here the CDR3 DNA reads TGTGCCAGCAGCTTGGGGAGGGCCTACAATGAGCAGTTCTTC. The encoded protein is CASSLGRAYNEQFF.

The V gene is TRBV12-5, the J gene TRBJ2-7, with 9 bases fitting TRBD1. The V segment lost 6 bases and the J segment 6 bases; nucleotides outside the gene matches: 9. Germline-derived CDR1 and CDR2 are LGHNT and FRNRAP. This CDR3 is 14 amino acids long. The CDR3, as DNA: TGTGCTAGTGGACCAGCCGGGACAGGGAGCGAGCAGTACTTC. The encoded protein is CASGPAGTGSEQYF.

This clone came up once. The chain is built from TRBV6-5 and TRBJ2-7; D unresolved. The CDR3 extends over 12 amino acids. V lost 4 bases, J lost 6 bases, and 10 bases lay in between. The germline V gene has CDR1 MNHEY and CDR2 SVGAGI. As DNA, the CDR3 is TGTGCCAGCAGTTCGAACGGAATCGAGCAGTACTTC. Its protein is CASSSNGIEQYF.

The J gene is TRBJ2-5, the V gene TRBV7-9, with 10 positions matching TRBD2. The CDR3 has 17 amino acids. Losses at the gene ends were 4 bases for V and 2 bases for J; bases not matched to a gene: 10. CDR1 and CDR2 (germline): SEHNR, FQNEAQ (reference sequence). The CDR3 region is CASSSPPLAGEQETQYF. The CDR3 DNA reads TGTGCCAGCAGCTCGCCCCCTCTAGCGGGGGAACAAGAGACCCAGTACTTC. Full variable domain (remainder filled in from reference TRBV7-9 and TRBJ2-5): DTGVSQNPRHKITKRGQNVTFRCDPISEHNRLYWYRQTLGQGPEFLTYFQNEAQLEKSRLLSDRFSAERPKGSFSTLEIQRTEQGDSAMYLCASSSPPLAGEQETQYFGPGTRLLVL.

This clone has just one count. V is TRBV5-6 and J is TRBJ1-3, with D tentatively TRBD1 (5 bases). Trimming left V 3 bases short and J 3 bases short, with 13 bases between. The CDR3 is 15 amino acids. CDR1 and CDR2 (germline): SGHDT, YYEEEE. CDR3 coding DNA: TGTGCCAGCAGCTGGAGGTCAGGGAGTGGAAACACCATATATTTT. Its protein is CASSWRSGSGNTIYF.

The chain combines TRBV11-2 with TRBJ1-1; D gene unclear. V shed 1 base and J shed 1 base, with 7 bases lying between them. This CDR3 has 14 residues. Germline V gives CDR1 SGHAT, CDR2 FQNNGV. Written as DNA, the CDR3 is TGTGCCAGCAGCTTAGTTCAGCCGAACACTGAAGCTTTCTTT. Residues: CASSLVQPNTEAFF.

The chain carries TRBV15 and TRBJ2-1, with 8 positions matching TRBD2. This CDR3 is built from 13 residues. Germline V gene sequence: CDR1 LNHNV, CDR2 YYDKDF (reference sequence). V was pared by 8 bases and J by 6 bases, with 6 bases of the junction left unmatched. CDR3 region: CATGSGGPNEQFF. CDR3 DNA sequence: TGTGCCACCGGGAGCGGGGGCCCCAATGAGCAGTTCTTC.

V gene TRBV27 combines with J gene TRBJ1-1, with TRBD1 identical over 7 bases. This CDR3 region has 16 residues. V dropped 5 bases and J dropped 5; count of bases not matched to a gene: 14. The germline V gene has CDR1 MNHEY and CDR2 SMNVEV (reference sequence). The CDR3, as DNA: TGTGCCAGCAGTCCCGGTTCCGGACAGGTGGGGACTGAAGCTTTCTTT. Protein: CASSPGSGQVGTEAFF.

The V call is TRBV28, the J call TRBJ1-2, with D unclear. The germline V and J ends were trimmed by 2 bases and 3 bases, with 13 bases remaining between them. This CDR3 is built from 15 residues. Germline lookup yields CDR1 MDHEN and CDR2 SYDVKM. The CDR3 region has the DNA TGTGCCAGCAGTTTAATCGGGGAGGGAGACTATGGCTACACCTTC. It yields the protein CASSLIGEGDYGYTF.

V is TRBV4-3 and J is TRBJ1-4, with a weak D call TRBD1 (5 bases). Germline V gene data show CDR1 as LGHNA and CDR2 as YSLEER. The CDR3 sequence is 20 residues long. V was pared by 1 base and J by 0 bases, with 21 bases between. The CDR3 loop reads CASSQVWGDGKGTTNEKLFF. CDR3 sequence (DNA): TGCGCCAGCAGCCAAGTTTGGGGGGATGGAAAAGGGACAACTAATGAAAAACTGTTTTTT.

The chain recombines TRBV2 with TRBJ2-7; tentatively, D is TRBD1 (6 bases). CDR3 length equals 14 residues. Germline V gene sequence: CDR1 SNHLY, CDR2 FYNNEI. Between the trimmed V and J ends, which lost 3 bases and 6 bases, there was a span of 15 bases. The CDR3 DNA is TGTGCCAGCAGTGACAGGGGCCCTGCGAGCGAGCAGTACTTC. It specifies CASSDRGPASEQYF.

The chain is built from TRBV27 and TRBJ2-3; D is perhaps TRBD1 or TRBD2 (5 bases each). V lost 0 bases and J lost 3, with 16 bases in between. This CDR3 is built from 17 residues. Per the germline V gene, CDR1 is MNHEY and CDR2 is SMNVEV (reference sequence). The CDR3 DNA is TGTGCCAGCAGTTTATCTGGGGACCCTGGCTGGACAGATACGCAGTATTTT. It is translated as CASSLSGDPGWTDTQYF.

The CDR3 coding sequence is TGTGCCAGCAGACGTAGCGGGGAGGGGGAGGAGACCCAGTACTTC. This gives the protein CASRRSGEGEETQYF. The rearrangement joins TRBV5-6 to TRBJ2-5, with 8 bases fitting TRBD2. The junction had 11 bases not matched to a gene; V was cut back by 5 bases and J by 5 bases. The CDR3 runs to 15 residues. CDR1 and CDR2 from the germline V gene are SGHDT and YYEEEE.

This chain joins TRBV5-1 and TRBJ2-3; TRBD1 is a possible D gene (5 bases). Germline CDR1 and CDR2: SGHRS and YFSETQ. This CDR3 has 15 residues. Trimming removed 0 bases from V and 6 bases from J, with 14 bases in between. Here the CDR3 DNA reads TGCGCCAGCAGCTTGGTGGCGCAGGGTGGGGATACGCAGTATTTT. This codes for CASSLVAQGGDTQYF.

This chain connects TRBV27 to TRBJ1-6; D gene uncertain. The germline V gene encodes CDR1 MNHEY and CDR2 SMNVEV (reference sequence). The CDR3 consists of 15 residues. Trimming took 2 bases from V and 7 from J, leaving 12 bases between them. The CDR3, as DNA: TGTGCCAGCAGTTTAGGGTGGGGATCCAATTCACCCCTCCACTTT. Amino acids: CASSLGWGSNSPLHF.

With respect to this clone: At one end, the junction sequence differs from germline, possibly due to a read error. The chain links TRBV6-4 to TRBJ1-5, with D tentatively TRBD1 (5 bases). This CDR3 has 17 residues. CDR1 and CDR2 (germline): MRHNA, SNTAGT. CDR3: CARSVKVGTHSNQPQHF. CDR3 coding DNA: TGTGCCAGAAGTGTCAAAGTCGGGACCCATAGCAATCAGCCCCAGCATTTT.

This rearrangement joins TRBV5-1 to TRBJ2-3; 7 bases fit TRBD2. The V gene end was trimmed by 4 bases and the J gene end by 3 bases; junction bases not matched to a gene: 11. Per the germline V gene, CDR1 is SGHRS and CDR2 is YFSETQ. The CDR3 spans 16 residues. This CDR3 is CASSLGLGGLTDTQYF. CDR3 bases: TGCGCCAGCAGCCTGGGGCTTGGGGGACTAACAGATACGCAGTATTTT. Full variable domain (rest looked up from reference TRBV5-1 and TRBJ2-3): KAGVTQTPRYLIKTRGQQVTLSCSPISGHRSVSWYQQTPGQGLQFLFEYFSETQRNKGNFPGRFSGRQFSNSRSEMNVSTLELGDSALYLCASSLGLGGLTDTQYFGPGTRLTVL.

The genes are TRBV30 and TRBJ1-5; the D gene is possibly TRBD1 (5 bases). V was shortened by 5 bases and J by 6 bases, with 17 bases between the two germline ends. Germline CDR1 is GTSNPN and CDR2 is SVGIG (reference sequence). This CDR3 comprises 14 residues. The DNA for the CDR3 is TGTGCCTGGGCACATTCAGGGAGCGGTCAGCCCCAGCATTTT. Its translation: CAWAHSGSGQPQHF.

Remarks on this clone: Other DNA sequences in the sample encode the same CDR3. As DNA, the CDR3 is TGTGCCAGCAGTTTATGGGCTGGGGATGGCTACACCTTC. As protein: CASSLWAGDGYTF. V usage is TRBV27 and J usage is TRBJ1-2; D gene ambiguous. Trimming took 1 base from V and 6 from J, leaving 9 bases between them. Germline CDR1 and CDR2: MNHEY and SMNVEV (reference sequence). The CDR3 is 13 residues long.